The subject of this entry is one T cell receptor beta chain. Its antigen remains unidentified. The germline CDR1 and CDR2 sequences are SEHNR and FQNEAQ (reference sequence). Unmatched junction bases numbered 12, after V lost 7 bases and J lost 4 bases. The CDR3 has 15 amino acids. These data belong to a study of cytomegalovirus exposure and HLA in healthy donors. Study-level information: Falling in the Caucasian-associated ancestry cluster were less than 85% of approximately 410 genotyped donors.

The PCR was carried out with 60 Vbeta primers and 13 Jbeta primers. Method: immunoSEQ multiplex PCR; TCRdb's copy keeps in-frame clones and lacks some. Of approximately 170,000 clones in the sample, less than 85% are singletons; the top ten hold 1%. Study conclusions and caveats: Solely CMV serostatus was available to characterize immune exposure. The authors later linked a missense DCLRE1C variant to TCR beta V- and J-gene trimming. An analysis was carried out later, and it reportedly showed fewer N-insertions in an Asian-associated ancestry cluster than the approximately 680-donor mean.

Sequenced input: PBMCs. This clonotype was sampled from a boy younger than 10 in good health and CMV-seronegative. The chain couples TRBV7-9 to TRBJ2-5; 7 bases match TRBD1. The CDR3 loop is CASTSIPGQRETQYF. The CDR3, as DNA: TGTGCCAGCACCTCAATTCCGGGACAGAGAGAGACCCAGTACTTC.